The 5 T cell receptor beta chains listed next were all sequenced from one sample in a study of CXCR3-negative and CXCR3-positive naive CD8 T cells. The antigens of these receptors remain unknown. General study results and limits: Naive cells with CXCR3 showed TRB CDR3s that were more hydrophobic than those in CXCR3-negative naive cells.

Preparation of TRB cDNA libraries relied on 5' RACE carrying UMI labels. No DNA is given; TCRdb re-called the 5' RACE reads and lists each CDR3 protein once. The ten most abundant clones cover less than 0.85% of a sample with about 98,000 distinct CDR3 sequences. The sequencing input was naive CXCR3+ CD8+ T cells from blood. Subset specified: CD45RO-CCR7+CD27+CD95- naive CD8+ T cells expressing CXCR3 (TNR3+). The receptors stem from a human donor in good health. Some clones in this sample may be carry-over from other donors' samples.

The genes are TRBV29-1 and TRBJ2-5. CDR1 is SQVTM, CDR2 ANQGSEA, per germline. The CDR3 has 13 amino acids. The CDR3 spells CSVEGVAEETQYF.

This chain joins TRBV19 and TRBJ1-2; TCRdb gives TRBD1 as the D gene, but with no DNA this cannot be confirmed. This CDR3 comprises 15 residues. Germline V lookup: CDR1 LNHDA, CDR2 SQIVND (reference sequence). CDR3 in amino acids: CASRPRVERDYGYTF.

V and J are TRBV29-1 and TRBJ2-7; the TCRdb D gene call, TRBD1, has no DNA to confirm it. The CDR3 runs to 13 residues. Germline CDR1 reads SQVTM; CDR2 reads ANQGSEA. This CDR3 is CSARQGVSYEQHF.

The V and J genes are TRBV11-2 and TRBJ2-7; TCRdb lists TRBD2, though no DNA is available to test this call. CDR1 SGHAT and CDR2 FQNNGV come from the germline V gene. The CDR3 runs to 18 residues. The CDR3 here is CASSSYPTSGTASYEQYF.

The chain links TRBV29-1 to TRBJ2-1; TCRdb lists TRBD2, though no DNA is available to test this call. CDR1 is SQVTM and CDR2 is ANQGSEA in the germline V gene. The CDR3 covers 14 residues. The CDR3 spells CSVDGLAGEGEQFF.